This T cell receptor (beta chain) originates from a study of lymphopenia after photon versus proton radiotherapy. Study-wide findings and caveats: Post-nadir diversity loss with photons came from oligoclonal expansion, particularly CD8+ Temra cells. Photon-treated patients lost naive T cells and TCR diversity; proton-treated stayed stable. A bigger post-nadir fall in TCR diversity correlated inversely with survival time in deceased patients.

The repertoire was sequenced with immunoSEQ multiplex PCR; TCRdb's copy has only in-frame clones and lacks some. This table has 15,000 to 20,000 clones, under 90% appearing once. The V gene lost 0 bases and the J gene lost 5 bases, with 8 bases spanning the gap. This CDR3 comprises 13 residues. Germline lookup yields CDR1 SGHRS and CDR2 YFSETQ. A note on this clone: Its specificity is not known.

This receptor was taken from a man between 65 and 85 years old with pancreatic cancer. V gene TRBV5-1 combines with J gene TRBJ1-2; tentative D call: TRBD1 (6 bases). The specimen was peripheral blood, collected from a patient treated with proton-based radiotherapy. Written as DNA, the CDR3 is TGCGCCAGCAGCTTGGCAGGGGATTATGGCTACACCTTC. Residues: CASSLAGDYGYTF.